The source of this T cell receptor beta chain is a study of T cell responses to AZD1222 COVID-19 vaccine. The CDR3 contains 11 residues. V was pared by 3 bases and J by 2 bases, with 1 base between. Germline CDR1 SGHAT, CDR2 FQNNGV. Libraries were prepared by immunoSEQ multiplex PCR; TCRdb keeps only in-frame clonotypes and omits some of them. This repertoire shows approximately 81,000 clones, just over 90% found once; its top ten account for roughly 4.3%. As regards this clone: The antigen is unknown. This CDR3 is also generated by other DNA sequences in the sample.

The study's findings and limits: Nearly half of spike-specific TCRs reportedly target unmutated variant regions. Researchers report vaccine-associated CD4 TCRs spanning spike, with dominance at 160-218 and 743-854. Repertoire sampling was restricted to post-peak T cell response timepoints.

This rearrangement joins TRBV11-2 to TRBJ2-5; D not certain. Material: peripheral blood, obtained on day 0 of MenACWY control vaccination. The source of this sequence is an adult in good health. The CDR3 is CASSFQETQYF. CDR3 nucleotides: TGTGCCAGCAGCTTTCAAGAGACCCAGTACTTC. Using reference TRBV11-2 and TRBJ2-5 for the parts outside the CDR3, the full variable domain is EAGVAQSPRYKIIEKRQSVAFWCNPISGHATLYWYQQILGQGPKLLIQFQNNGVVDDSQLPKDRFSAERLKGVDSTLKIQPAKLEDSAVYLCASSFQETQYFGPGTRLLVL.